The 13 T cell receptor beta chains in this list originate from one sample, sequenced in a study of cytomegalovirus exposure and HLA in healthy donors. A multiplex PCR was run with 60 Vbeta primers and 13 Jbeta primers. Sequencing used immunoSEQ multiplex PCR; TCRdb keeps in-frame clones, though not all of them. This sample yields tens of thousands of clones, of which more than 80% are seen a single time; around 10% belongs to the top ten. The sequencing sample was made of PBMCs. All receptors derive from a woman aged 25-40 years in good health and CMV-seropositive.

This clone appeared a single time. The rearrangement joins TRBV29-1 to TRBJ2-3; the D gene is possibly TRBD1 (6 bases). From germline, CDR1 is SQVTM and CDR2 ANQGSEA. Trimming removed 2 bases from V and 6 bases from J, with 21 bases in between. This CDR3 contains 16 residues. Here the CDR3 reads CSVENPGQLPADTQYF. CDR3 DNA: TGCAGCGTTGAAAATCCAGGACAGCTCCCAGCGGATACGCAGTATTTT.

This chain uses TRBV4-1 with TRBJ1-5, with 7 nucleotides matching TRBD1. The J segment lost 3 bases and the V segment lost 1 base, leaving 9 bases of the junction unmatched. The germline CDR1 and CDR2 sequences are MGHRA and YSYEKL. The CDR3 length is 17 residues. The CDR3 sequence is CASSQGFPGGINQPQHF. The CDR3 DNA is TGCGCCAGCAGCCAAGGTTTCCCAGGGGGGATCAATCAGCCCCAGCATTTT.

V usage is TRBV5-1 and J usage is TRBJ2-1; 13 nucleotides match TRBD2. The CDR3 runs to 15 residues. The ends lost 2 bases at V and 7 bases at J; junction bases unmatched: 3. Germline CDR1 reads SGHRS; CDR2 reads YFSETQ. CDR3 nucleotide sequence: TGCGCCAGCAGCTTTGTGACTAGCGGGGGGAATGAGCAGTTCTTC. Its protein product is CASSFVTSGGNEQFF.

In DNA form, the CDR3 reads TGTGCCAGCAGGACAGGGACCTACAATGAGCAGTTCTTC. Amino acids: CASRTGTYNEQFF. The rearrangement uses TRBV27 and TRBJ2-1; 7 bases are a match to TRBD1. This CDR3 contains 13 residues. Per germline, CDR1 MNHEY and CDR2 SMNVEV (reference sequence). The V gene end was trimmed by 6 bases and the J gene end by 2 bases; junction bases not matched to a gene: 1.

The J gene is TRBJ2-1, the V gene TRBV28, with TRBD2 identical over 9 bases. The junction had 13 bases not matched to a gene; V was cut back by 4 bases and J by 6 bases. The CDR3 loop spans 17 amino acids. CDR1 is MDHEN and CDR2 is SYDVKM in the germline V gene. CDR3 amino acids: CASSYRAGTSPSNEQFF. The CDR3, as DNA: TGTGCCAGCAGTTACCGTGCCGGGACTAGCCCCTCCAATGAGCAGTTCTTC. Combining the CDR3 with reference TRBV28 and TRBJ2-1 gives the whole variable domain DVKVTQSSRYLVKRTGEKVFLECVQDMDHENMFWYRQDPGLGLRLIYFSYDVKMKEKGDIPEGYSVSREKKERFSLILESASTNQTSMYLCASSYRAGTSPSNEQFFGPGTRLTVL.

The chain is built from TRBV27 and TRBJ2-3; D might be TRBD2 (6 bases). The V and J ends lost 5 bases and 1 base respectively, with 13 bases between them. The CDR3 has 15 amino acids. Germline CDR1 reads MNHEY; CDR2 reads SMNVEV (reference sequence). The DNA of the CDR3 is TGTGCCAGCAGTCCGGACTATCTCGGCACAGATACGCAGTATTTT. As protein: CASSPDYLGTDTQYF.

About this clone itself: At one end the junction does not follow the germline gene, possibly because of a read error. The chain has TRBV6-1 and TRBJ2-3; perhaps TRBD1 as D (6 bases). Per the germline V gene, CDR1 is MNHNS and CDR2 is SASEGT. The CDR3 runs to 16 residues. The chain's CDR3 is CASREVQGLRTDTQYF. CDR3 sequence (DNA): TGTGCCAGCAGGGAAGTACAGGGCCTACGCACAGATACGCAGTATTTT.

V and J are TRBV9 and TRBJ2-6; D is ambiguous. Germline values: CDR1 SGDLS, CDR2 YYNGEE. Between the trimmed V and J ends, which lost 4 bases and 1 base, there was a span of 3 bases. This CDR3 is 13 amino acids long. DNA of the CDR3: TGTGCCAGCAGCCCGTCTGGGGCCAACGTCCTGACTTTC. Its translation is CASSPSGANVLTF.

The chain joins TRBV29-1 to TRBJ1-5, with a tentative D call TRBD1 (6 bases). Trimming stripped 4 bases from V and 7 bases from J, with 14 bases between. Looked up from germline, CDR1 is SQVTM and CDR2 is ANQGSEA. The CDR3 is 13 amino acids. This chain's CDR3 is CSVAQAGGQPQHF. Here the CDR3 DNA reads TGCAGCGTTGCCCAGGCGGGGGGCCAGCCCCAGCATTTT.

This rearrangement joins TRBV29-1 to TRBJ2-1; possibly TRBD2 for D (6 bases). Germline V lookup: CDR1 SQVTM, CDR2 ANQGSEA. Trimming took 7 bases from V and 0 from J, leaving 13 bases between them. This CDR3 comprises 14 residues. The CDR3 nucleotides read TGCAGCGGGGCCGGGGGTAGCTCCTACAATGAGCAGTTCTTC. Protein product: CSGAGGSSYNEQFF.

V is TRBV5-6 and J is TRBJ1-6; tentatively, D is TRBD1 (5 bases). CDR3 size: 15 residues. Trimming shortened V by 4 bases and J by 5 bases, and 13 bases separated the two germline ends. Per germline, CDR1 SGHDT and CDR2 YYEEEE. CDR3 sequence (DNA): TGTGCCAGCAGCGGTGGGGCTTTCCATAATTCACCCCTCCACTTT. Protein product: CASSGGAFHNSPLHF.

The rearrangement links TRBV6-6 to TRBJ2-1; no clear D gene. Per germline, CDR1 MNHNY and CDR2 SVGAGI (reference sequence). The V end lost 0 bases, the J end lost 8 bases, and 5 bases lay between the germline ends. The CDR3 loop spans 12 amino acids. The CDR3 nucleotides read TGTGCCAGCAGTTACTCGAGGCATGAGCAGTTCTTC. Protein sequence: CASSYSRHEQFF.

This chain joins TRBV28 and TRBJ2-5; TRBD1 agrees at 7 bases. The CDR3 length is 16 residues. Germline CDR1 MDHEN, CDR2 SYDVKM. Trimming cost V 5 bases and J 2 bases; bases outside gene matches: 11. The chain's CDR3 is CASSHRTGEPQETQYF. The CDR3, as DNA: TGTGCCAGCAGTCACCGAACAGGGGAACCACAAGAGACCCAGTACTTC.